A single T cell receptor beta chain is shown here with its context. This record comes from a study of blood T cell repertoires in COVID-19. Study background: Collection of acute and convalescent COVID-19 samples took place in the United States, Italy and Spain. In each case, the material was cDNA or gDNA derived from T cells, B-cell-depleted T cells, or PBMCs.

Using immunoSEQ multiplex PCR, the repertoire was profiled, and TCRdb retains in-frame clones only, with some absent. Of over 55,000 clones in the sample, approximately 84% were seen once. V lost 2 bases, J lost 6 bases, and 11 bases stayed unmatched. There are 17 residues in the CDR3. From germline, CDR1 is LNHNV and CDR2 YYDKDF (reference sequence). Source material: peripheral blood. V gene TRBV15 combines with J gene TRBJ2-1; 9 bases align to TRBD1. This sequence originates from a man in his forties or fifties with active COVID-19. CDR3 region: CATSRSPGQGTINEQFF. Here the CDR3 DNA reads TGTGCCACCAGCAGATCCCCGGGACAGGGAACAATCAATGAGCAGTTCTTC.